This record covers a single T cell receptor (beta chain). The sample originates from a study of blood T cell repertoires in COVID-19. Study as a whole: PBMCs, B-cell-depleted T cells, or T cells were the source of the cDNA or gDNA that made up the material.

V dropped 2 bases and J dropped 0 bases, with 10 bases sitting between them. The CDR3 extends over 15 amino acids. CDR1 and CDR2 from the germline V gene are LGHDT and YNNKEL (reference sequence). Libraries were prepared by immunoSEQ multiplex PCR; TCRdb keeps only in-frame clonotypes and omits some of them. The sample records roughly 70,000 clones, approximately 90% being singletons. Sequencing input: peripheral blood. The clonotype was recovered from a woman aged 60 to 75 with active COVID-19. The V and J genes are TRBV3-1 (or the pseudogene TRBV3-2) and TRBJ1-1, with D uncertain. The chain's CDR3 is CASSQRRGLNTEAFF. CDR3 nucleotide sequence: TGTGCCAGCAGCCAAAGGCGGGGTTTGAACACTGAAGCTTTCTTT.